The rows below give T cell receptor beta chains drawn from one sample of a study of graft-versus-host responses after intestinal transplantation. Their antigens remain unidentified. Some clones are missing from TCRdb's copy, which holds only in-frame ones; the method was immunoSEQ multiplex PCR. The sample has about 120,000 clones, approximately 95% seen once. Material: unstimulated CD8+ T cells sorted from spleen or lymph node cells, obtained before intestinal transplant. Source of these receptors: a human donor who received an intestinal transplant. Both conserved end residues are part of each CDR3. Fields, in order: D gene, CDR3 length, clone size, J gene, V gene, CDR3 DNA, CDR3 protein. A D gene is named only where the DNA matches it firmly. Clone size is not always given. Where it is, it says once, few, many or a class for expanded clones.

. | 15 | . | TRBJ2-5 | TRBV7-8 | TGTGCCAGCAGCCTAGGAGACGCATGGAGGGAGACCCAGTACTTC | CASSLGDAWRETQYF
TRBD1 | 14 | . | TRBJ2-7 | TRBV28 | TGTGCCAGCAGTTTAGGGGACAGGGGCAACGAGCAGTACTTC | CASSLGDRGNEQYF
. | 12 | . | TRBJ2-7 | TRBV19 | TGTGCCAGTAGTATCGGGGCGAGGGAGCAGTACTTC | CASSIGAREQYF
. | 14 | . | TRBJ2-1 | TRBV27 | TGTGCCAGCAGTCTCTGGTTCGGAAACAATGAGCAGTTCTTC | CASSLWFGNNEQFF
. | 13 | . | TRBJ1-2 | TRBV30 | TGTGCCTGGAGTGTTGGGGGAAGGTATGGCTACACCTTC | CAWSVGGRYGYTF
. | 20 | . | TRBJ1-5 | TRBV21-1 | TGTGCCAGCAGTCTTGTTCGGGACAGGGGGTGGGTATATAGCAATCAGCCCCAGCATTTT | CASSLVRDRGWVYSNQPQHF
TRBD2 | 13 | . | TRBJ2-7 | TRBV28 | TGTGCCAGCAGTTTTTCTAGCGGCTACGAGCAGTACTTC | CASSFSSGYEQYF
TRBD1 | 18 | . | TRBJ1-2 | TRBV5-6 | TGTGCCAGCAGCTTGGAAAGACAGGGGGCGAGGATAAACTATGGCTACACCTTC | CASSLERQGARINYGYTF
TRBD1 | 19 | . | TRBJ2-5 | TRBV7-9 | TGTGCCAGCAGCCCGATGGACAGGGAAGGGCCTCTGCTGTGGGAGACCCAGTACTTC | CASSPMDREGPLLWETQYF
. | 14 | . | TRBJ2-3 | TRBV5-4 | TGTGCCAGCAGCTTACGGGACTGGACAGATACGCAGTATTTT | CASSLRDWTDTQYF
TRBD2 | 12 | . | TRBJ2-1 | TRBV6-5 | TGTGGAGCGGGGGGTCCTCTATATGAGCAGTTCTTC | CGAGGPLYEQFF
. | 13 | . | TRBJ1-1 | TRBV28 | TGTGCCAGCAGTTTATTCCGGGGGACTGAAGCTTTCTTT | CASSLFRGTEAFF
. | 14 | once | TRBJ2-7 | TRBV4-1 | TGCGCCAGCAGCCCAGGGAATTCGGGGTACGAGCAGTACTTC | CASSPGNSGYEQYF
. | 15 | . | TRBJ2-7 | TRBV19 | TGTGCCAGTAGTATATGGGACTCCGGGGCAAACGAGCAGTACTTC | CASSIWDSGANEQYF
. | 12 | once | TRBJ2-7 | TRBV7-8 | TGTGCCAGCTCGGCAGTAAGCTACGAGCAGTACTTC | CASSAVSYEQYF
. | 14 | . | TRBJ1-1 | TRBV7-9 | TGTGCCAGCAGCTTAGAACAGGACGGCACTGAAGCTTTCTTT | CASSLEQDGTEAFF
. | 15 | . | TRBJ1-3 | TRBV10-3 | TGTGCCATCAGTGATCCAGCTCGAGCCGGAAACACCATATATTTT | CAISDPARAGNTIYF
TRBD2 | 14 | . | TRBJ2-1 | TRBV7-9 | TGTGCCAGCAGCTTAGGACTAGCGGGAGGTGAGCAGTTCTTC | CASSLGLAGGEQFF
. | 16 | . | TRBJ2-3 | TRBV28 | TGTGCCAGCAGTTTATACCGGGGCAAACACACAGATACGCAGTATTTT | CASSLYRGKHTDTQYF